The clone carrying this T cell receptor (beta chain) was counted between two and nine times. This entry is derived from a study of response to subunit inactivated influenza vaccine. In TCRdb, the RT-PCR reads were re-called with MiXCR into one record per CDR3 protein. The sample comprises about 570,000 distinct CDR3 sequences, about 11% of which are singletons, and approximately 9.9% rests with the top ten. Trimming shortened V by 5 bases and J by 7 bases, and 14 bases separated the two germline ends. This CDR3 spans 14 amino acids. Germline loops: CDR1 MNHNS, CDR2 SASEGT. These data also formed part of another study, on T cells expressing NK-cell markers. That work adds: Beta-chain TCR cDNA was generated via 5'RACE template switching with UMIs. T cells sorted in several experiments were restricted to alpha-beta TCR T cells by an anti-gamma-delta TCR antibody. In a group of several donors, dominant NKG2C+ clonotypes represented roughly 1.0-7.5% of CD8+ T cells. These clonotypes, the leaders elsewhere, also led the CD3+CD56-NKG2C+ fraction in several donors.

The chain combines TRBV6-1 with TRBJ1-4; weak D call: TRBD1 (6 bases). The sequencing here drew on PBMCs from blood, taken on the day of vaccination. The clonotype comes from a man between 45 and 60 years old who received an inactivated influenza vaccine. This CDR3 is CASSRGGTGEKLFF. In nucleotides, the CDR3 is TGTGCCAGCAGTCGAGGGGGAACGGGTGAAAAACTGTTTTTT.